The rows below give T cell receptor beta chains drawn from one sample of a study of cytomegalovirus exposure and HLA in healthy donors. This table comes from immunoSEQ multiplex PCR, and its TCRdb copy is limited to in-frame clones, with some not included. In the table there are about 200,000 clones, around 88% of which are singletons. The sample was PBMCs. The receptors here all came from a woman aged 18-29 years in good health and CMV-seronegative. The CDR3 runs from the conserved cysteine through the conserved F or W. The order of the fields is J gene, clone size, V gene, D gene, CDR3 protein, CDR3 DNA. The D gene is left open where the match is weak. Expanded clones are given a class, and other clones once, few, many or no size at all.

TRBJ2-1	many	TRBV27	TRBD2	CASTVGGEQFF	TGTGCCAGCACAGTGGGGGGGGAGCAGTTCTTC
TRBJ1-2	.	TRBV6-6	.	CASSSTNYGYTF	TGTGCCAGCAGCAGTACTAACTATGGCTACACCTTC
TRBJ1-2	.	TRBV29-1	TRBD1	CSADWTGNNYGYTF	TGCAGCGCCGACTGGACAGGGAATAACTATGGCTACACCTTC
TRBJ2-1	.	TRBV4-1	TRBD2	CASGLAGGNEQFF	TGCGCCAGCGGACTAGCGGGAGGGAATGAGCAGTTCTTC
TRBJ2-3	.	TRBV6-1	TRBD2	CASSEGSGGRALF	TGTGCCAGCAGTGAAGGGTCAGGCGGGAGGGCCCTCTTT
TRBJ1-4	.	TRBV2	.	CASSNPINEKLFF	TGTGCCAGCTCTAATCCTATTAATGAAAAACTGTTTTTT
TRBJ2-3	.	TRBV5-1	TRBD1	CASSLLQGVNTQYF	TGCGCCAGCAGCTTGCTGCAGGGGGTGAATACGCAGTATTTT
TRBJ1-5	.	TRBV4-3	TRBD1	CASSQYRGAGQPQHF	TGCGCCAGCAGCCAATACAGGGGCGCAGGTCAGCCCCAGCATTTT
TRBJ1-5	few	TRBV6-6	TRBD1	CASSYSTGDRQHF	TGTGCCAGCAGTTACTCTACAGGGGATCGCCAGCATTTT
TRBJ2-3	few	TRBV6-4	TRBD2	CASSTGLAGDTQYF	TGTGCCAGCAGTACCGGACTAGCGGGAGATACGCAGTATTTT
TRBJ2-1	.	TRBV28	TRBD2	CASSVTSGSYNEQFF	TGTGCCAGCAGTGTCACTAGCGGCTCCTACAATGAGCAGTTCTTC
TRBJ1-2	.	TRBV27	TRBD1	CASSLWGRSGQVYGYTF	TGTGCCAGCAGTTTATGGGGGAGATCGGGACAGGTTTATGGCTACACCTTC
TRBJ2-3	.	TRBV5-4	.	CASSLGRSSTDTQYF	TGTGCCAGCAGCTTGGGGCGGTCTAGCACAGATACGCAGTATTTT
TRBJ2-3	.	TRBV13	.	CASSSTLARTQYF	TGTGCCAGCAGCTCCACGCTAGCGAGAACGCAGTATTTT
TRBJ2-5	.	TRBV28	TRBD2	CASSLNYGTSGSKSRETQYF	TGTGCCAGCAGTTTAAACTACGGGACTAGCGGGAGTAAGAGTCGAGAGACCCAGTACTTC
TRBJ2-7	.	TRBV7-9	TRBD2	CASSFSSGRNSAQYF	TGTGCCAGCAGCTTCTCAAGCGGGAGAAATTCTGCGCAGTACTTC
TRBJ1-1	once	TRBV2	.	CASSFRGLADTEAFF	TGTGCCAGCAGTTTTAGGGGACTAGCGGACACTGAAGCTTTCTTT
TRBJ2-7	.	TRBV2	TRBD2	CASSLVAGAYEQYF	TGTGCCAGCAGTTTGGTAGCGGGAGCCTACGAGCAGTACTTC
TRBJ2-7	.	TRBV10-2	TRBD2	CASSEGLASHEQYF	TGCGCCAGCAGTGAAGGACTAGCGTCTCACGAGCAGTACTTC
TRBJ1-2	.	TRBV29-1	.	CSVDKGVRGGYTF	TGCAGCGTTGATAAGGGGGTTAGGGGTGGCTACACCTTC
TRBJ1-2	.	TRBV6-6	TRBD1	CASSRRDRGRGYGYTF	TGTGCCAGCAGCCGCCGGGACAGGGGGCGAGGGTATGGCTACACCTTC
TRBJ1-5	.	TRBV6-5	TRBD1	CASSHRGQPQHF	TGTGCCAGCAGTCACAGGGGTCAGCCCCAGCATTTT
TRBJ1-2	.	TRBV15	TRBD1	CATSRDLGTGRGYTF	TGTGCCACCAGCAGAGACCTAGGGACAGGAAGAGGCTACACCTTC
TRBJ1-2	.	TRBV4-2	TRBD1	CASSQEGTGGFGYTF	TGTGCCAGCAGCCAAGAAGGAACAGGGGGCTTTGGCTACACCTTC
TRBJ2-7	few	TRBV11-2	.	CASSLDWRDSYEQYF	TGTGCCAGCAGCTTAGACTGGAGGGATTCCTACGAGCAGTACTTC
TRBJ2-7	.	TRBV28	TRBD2	CASSLAGGPDYEQYF	TGTGCCAGCAGTTTAGCGGGAGGGCCCGACTACGAGCAGTACTTC
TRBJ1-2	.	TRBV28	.	CASSFFMKSNLDGYTF	TGTGCCAGCAGTTTTTTTATGAAAAGCAATTTGGATGGCTACACCTTC
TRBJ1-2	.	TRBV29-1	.	CSVGQGPNYGYTF	TGCAGCGTTGGGCAGGGGCCTAACTATGGCTACACCTTC
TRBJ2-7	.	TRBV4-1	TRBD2	CASSQVGGGRTAHEQYF	TGCGCCAGCAGCCAAGTAGGTGGCGGGAGAACCGCCCACGAGCAGTACTTC
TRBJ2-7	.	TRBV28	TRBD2	CASSFFLTEGTSGTATNYEQYF	TGTGCCAGCAGTTTTTTCTTAACAGAGGGGACTAGCGGGACAGCTACCAACTACGAGCAGTACTTC
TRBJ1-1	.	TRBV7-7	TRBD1	CASSRRQGRAEAFF	TGTGCTAGCAGCCGAAGACAGGGAAGGGCTGAAGCTTTCTTT
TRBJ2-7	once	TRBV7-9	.	CASSDRGTYEQYF	TGTGCCAGCAGCGATCGGGGGACCTACGAGCAGTACTTC
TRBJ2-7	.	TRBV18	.	CASSRVRSTFSYEQYF	TGTGCCAGCTCACGGGTTCGCTCGACTTTCTCCTACGAGCAGTACTTC
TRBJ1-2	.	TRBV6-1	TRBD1	CASNYGTAGGYTF	TGTGCCAGCAACTACGGGACAGCTGGTGGCTACACCTTC
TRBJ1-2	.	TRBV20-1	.	CSARGGYGYTF	TGCAGTGCTAGGGGGGGGTATGGCTACACCTTC
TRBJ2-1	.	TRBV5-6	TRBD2	CASSLTVISAGGLYNEQFF	TGTGCCAGCAGCTTGACGGTGATATCAGCGGGAGGGCTATACAATGAGCAGTTCTTC